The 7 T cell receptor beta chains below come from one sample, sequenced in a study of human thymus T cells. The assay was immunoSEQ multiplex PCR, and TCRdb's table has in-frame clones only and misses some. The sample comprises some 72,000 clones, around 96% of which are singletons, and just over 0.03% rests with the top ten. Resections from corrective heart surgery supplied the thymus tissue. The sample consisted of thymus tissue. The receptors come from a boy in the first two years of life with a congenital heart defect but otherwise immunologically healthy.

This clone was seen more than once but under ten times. The CDR3 bases are TGTGCCAGCAGTGGGCCCCCCTCACCCCTCCACTTT. This gives the protein CASSGPPSPLHF. The V and J genes are TRBV6-1 and TRBJ1-6; no clear D. The germline V gene encodes CDR1 MNHNS and CDR2 SASEGT. This CDR3 has 12 residues. V lost 4 bases and J 10 bases, leaving 8 bases between the germline ends.

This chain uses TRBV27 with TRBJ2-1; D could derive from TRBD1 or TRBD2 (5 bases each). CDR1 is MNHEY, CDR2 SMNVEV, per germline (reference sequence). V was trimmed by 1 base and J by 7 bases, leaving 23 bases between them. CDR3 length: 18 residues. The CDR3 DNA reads TGTGCCAGCAGTTTATTCGTCGGGCAGGGTCGAGGGTCAAATGAGCAGTTCTTC. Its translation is CASSLFVGQGRGSNEQFF.

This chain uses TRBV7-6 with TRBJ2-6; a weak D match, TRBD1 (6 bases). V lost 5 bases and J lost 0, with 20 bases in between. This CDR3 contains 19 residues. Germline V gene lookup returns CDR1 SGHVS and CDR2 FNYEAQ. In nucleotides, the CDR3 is TGTGCCAGCAGCCCTCAGGTGGGGGCACTGCTCTCTGGGGCCAACGTCCTGACTTTC. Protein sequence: CASSPQVGALLSGANVLTF.

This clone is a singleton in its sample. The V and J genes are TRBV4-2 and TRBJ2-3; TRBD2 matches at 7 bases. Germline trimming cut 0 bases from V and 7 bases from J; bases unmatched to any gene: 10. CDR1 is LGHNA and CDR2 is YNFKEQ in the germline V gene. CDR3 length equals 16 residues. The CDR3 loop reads CASSQDRSGSGHTQYF. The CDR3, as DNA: TGTGCCAGCAGCCAAGACCGTAGCGGGTCCGGACATACGCAGTATTTT.

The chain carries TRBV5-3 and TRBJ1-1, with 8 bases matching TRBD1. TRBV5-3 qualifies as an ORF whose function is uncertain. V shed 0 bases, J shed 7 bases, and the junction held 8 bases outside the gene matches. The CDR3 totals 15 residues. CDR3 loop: CARSLGTGSHLEAFF. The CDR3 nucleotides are TGTGCCAGAAGCTTGGGGACAGGGAGCCATCTTGAAGCTTTCTTT.

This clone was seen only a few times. CDR3: CAWSVPGRNEAFF. The CDR3 DNA follows: TGTGCCTGGAGTGTACCGGGGAGGAATGAAGCTTTCTTT. The V call is TRBV30, the J call TRBJ1-1; D is ambiguous. The germline gives CDR1 GTSNPN, CDR2 SVGIG (reference sequence). With 0 bases removed from V and 7 bases from J, the gap between germline ends came to 12 bases. CDR3 length equals 13 residues.

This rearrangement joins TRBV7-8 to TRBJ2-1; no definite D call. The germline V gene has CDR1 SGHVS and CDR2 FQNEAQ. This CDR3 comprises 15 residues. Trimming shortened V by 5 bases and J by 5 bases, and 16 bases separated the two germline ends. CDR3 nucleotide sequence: TGTGCCAGCAGCCTCCAGACGGCCGGGCACAATGAGCAGTTCTTC. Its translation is CASSLQTAGHNEQFF.